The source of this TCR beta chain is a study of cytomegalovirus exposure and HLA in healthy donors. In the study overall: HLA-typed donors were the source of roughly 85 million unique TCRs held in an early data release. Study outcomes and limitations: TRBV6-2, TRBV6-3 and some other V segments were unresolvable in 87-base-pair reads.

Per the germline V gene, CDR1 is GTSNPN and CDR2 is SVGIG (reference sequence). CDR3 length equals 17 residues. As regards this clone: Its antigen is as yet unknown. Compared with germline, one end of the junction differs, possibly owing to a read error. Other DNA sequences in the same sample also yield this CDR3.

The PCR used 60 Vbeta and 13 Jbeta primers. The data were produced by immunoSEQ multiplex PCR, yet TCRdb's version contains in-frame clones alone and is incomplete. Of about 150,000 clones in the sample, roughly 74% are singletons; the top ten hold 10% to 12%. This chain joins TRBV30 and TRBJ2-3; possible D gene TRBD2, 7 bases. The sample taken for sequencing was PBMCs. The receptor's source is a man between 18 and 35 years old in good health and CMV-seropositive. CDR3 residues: CAWRIMSMGGLADTQYF. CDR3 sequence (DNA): TGCGCCTGGAGGATTATGTCCATGGGGGGGCTCGCAGATACGCAGTATTTT.